This T cell receptor (beta chain) was retrieved from a study of cytomegalovirus exposure and HLA in healthy donors. Overall study findings and caveats: Listed as cytomegalovirus-associated were roughly 180 TCR beta chains. Whilst most TCR sequences proved rare, a subset of public TCRs occurred across many donors. The finding came from a later analysis; first-cohort TCR clusters tended to co-occur in the 110 or so validation repertoires.

Details on this clone: Its matching antigen is unknown.

V was clipped by 3 bases and J by 5 bases, with 17 bases between them. Germline-derived CDR1 and CDR2 are MNHEY and SMNVEV (reference sequence). The CDR3 spans 15 residues. Assay: immunoSEQ multiplex PCR; the TCRdb copy retains only in-frame clones and omits some. The table has approximately 150,000 clones, more than 75% seen once. The V gene is TRBV27, the J gene TRBJ2-7, with D possibly being TRBD1 (6 bases). The clonotype originates from a man aged 18 to 29 in good health and CMV-seropositive. The sequencing input was PBMCs. CDR3 region: CASSLVTGSVNEQYF. The CDR3 nucleotides are TGTGCCAGCAGTTTGGTTACAGGGTCGGTAAACGAGCAGTACTTC.